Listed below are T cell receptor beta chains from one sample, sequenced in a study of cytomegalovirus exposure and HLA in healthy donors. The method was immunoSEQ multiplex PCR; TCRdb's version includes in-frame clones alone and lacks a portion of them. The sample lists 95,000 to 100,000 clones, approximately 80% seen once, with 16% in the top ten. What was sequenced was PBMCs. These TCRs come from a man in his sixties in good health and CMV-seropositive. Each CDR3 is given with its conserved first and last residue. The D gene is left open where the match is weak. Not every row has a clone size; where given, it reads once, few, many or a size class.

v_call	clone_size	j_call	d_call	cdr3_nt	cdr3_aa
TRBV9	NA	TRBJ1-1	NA	TGTGCCAGCAGCGTAGCTATCGGGAACACTGAAGCTTTCTTT	CASSVAIGNTEAFF
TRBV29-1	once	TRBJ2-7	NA	TGCAGCGTTAAGGACTCGTCCTACGAGCAGTACTTC	CSVKDSSYEQYF
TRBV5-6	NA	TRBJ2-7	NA	TGTGCCAGCAGCTCGCGAGGTCCGGAGCAGTACTTC	CASSSRGPEQYF
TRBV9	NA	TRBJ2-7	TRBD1	TGTGCCAGCAGCGTAGCTACAGGGACAGCCTACGAGCAGTACTTC	CASSVATGTAYEQYF
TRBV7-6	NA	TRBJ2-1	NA	TGTGCCAGCAGCTTAGGACAGGCAGGCAATGAGCAGTTCTTC	CASSLGQAGNEQFF
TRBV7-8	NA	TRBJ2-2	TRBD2	TGTGCCAGCAGCCCCGACTTAGCGGGGGTAGGGACCGGGGAGCTGTTTTTT	CASSPDLAGVGTGELFF
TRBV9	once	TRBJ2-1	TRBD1	TGTGCCAGCAGCACCCAAGACAGGGCCATAGCCAATGAGCAGTTCTTC	CASSTQDRAIANEQFF
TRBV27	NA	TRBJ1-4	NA	TGTGCCAGCAGGGACTACGGAGAAAAACTGTTTTTT	CASRDYGEKLFF
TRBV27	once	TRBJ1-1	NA	TGTGCCAGCAGTTCCTATACGGGTTACACTGAAGCTTTCTTT	CASSSYTGYTEAFF
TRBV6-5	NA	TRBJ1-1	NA	TGTGCCAGCAGTTACATGGGGGCGGGTGAAGCTTTCTTT	CASSYMGAGEAFF
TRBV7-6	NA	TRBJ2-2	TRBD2	TGTGCCAGCAGCTTAGGAGCGGGGGCGTCCGGGGAGCTGTTTTTT	CASSLGAGASGELFF
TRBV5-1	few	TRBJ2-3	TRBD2	TGCGCCAGCAGAACTAGCGGGGTCACAGATACGCAGTATTTT	CASRTSGVTDTQYF
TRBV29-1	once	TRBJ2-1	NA	TGCAGCGTTCTCCAGGGAGGGGGTTACAATGAGCAGTTCTTC	CSVLQGGGYNEQFF
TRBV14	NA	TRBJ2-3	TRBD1	TGTGCCAGCGGAGACAGGGGGAGGACAGATACGCAGTATTTT	CASGDRGRTDTQYF
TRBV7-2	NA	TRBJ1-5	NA	TGTGCCAGCAGCTTAGTAGCGACGGGAAGCAATCAGCCCCAGCATTTT	CASSLVATGSNQPQHF
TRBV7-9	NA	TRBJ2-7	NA	TGTTCCAGCAGCTTCGGACTCTCCCTACATCTGGTCTACGAGCAGTACTTC	CSSSFGLSLHLVYEQYF
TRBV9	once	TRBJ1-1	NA	TGTGCCAGCAGCGTAGTTATAAGGAGTGAAGCTTTCTTT	CASSVVIRSEAFF
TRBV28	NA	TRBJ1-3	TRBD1	TGTGCCAGCACGGCCGGACAGGACCCTGGAAACACCATATATTTT	CASTAGQDPGNTIYF
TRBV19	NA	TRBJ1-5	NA	TGTGCCAGTAGTCTGAGGTCGAGCAATCAGCCCCAGCATTTT	CASSLRSSNQPQHF
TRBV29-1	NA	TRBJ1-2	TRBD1	TGCAGCGCATCCCCAGGGACAGGGGAAGGCTACACCTTC	CSASPGTGEGYTF
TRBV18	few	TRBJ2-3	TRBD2	TGTGCCACCCAGAGCGGGGTTGGGACAGATACGCAGTATTTT	CATQSGVGTDTQYF
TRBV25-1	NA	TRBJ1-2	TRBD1	TGTGCCAGCAGTGAATATAGGACAGGATATGGCTACACCTTC	CASSEYRTGYGYTF
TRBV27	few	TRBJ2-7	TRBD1	TGTGCCAGCAGGCCTCGGACAGGGCCTCCCTACGAGCAGTACTTC	CASRPRTGPPYEQYF
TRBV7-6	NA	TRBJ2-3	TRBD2	TGTGCCAGCAGCTTGCTTAGCGGGGGCACAGATACGCAGTATTTT	CASSLLSGGTDTQYF
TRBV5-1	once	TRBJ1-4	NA	TGCGCCAGCAGCTCCGGGACAACTAATGAAAAACTGTTTTTT	CASSSGTTNEKLFF
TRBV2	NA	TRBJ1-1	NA	TGTGCCAGCAGTTCCTACTCGGAAGCTTTCTTT	CASSSYSEAFF
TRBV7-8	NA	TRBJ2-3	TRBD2	TGTGCCAGCAGCTTAGCGCCTATAGCGGGGGGGCGAGATACGCAGTATTTT	CASSLAPIAGGRDTQYF
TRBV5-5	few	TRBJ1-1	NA	TGTGCCAGCAGCTTGGGACAAGGCCTTGAAGCTTTCTTT	CASSLGQGLEAFF
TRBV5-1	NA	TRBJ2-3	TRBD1	TGCGCCAGCAGCAGACAGGGGTGGACAGATACGCAGTATTTT	CASSRQGWTDTQYF
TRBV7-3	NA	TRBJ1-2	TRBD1	TGTGCCAGCAGCTTGACACCGGGACAGCTAGGCTATGGCTACACCTTC	CASSLTPGQLGYGYTF
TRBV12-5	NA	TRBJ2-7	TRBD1	TGTGCTAGTGGTTTGACACCACCGGGACAGGGTTCCCACGAGCAGTACTTC	CASGLTPPGQGSHEQYF
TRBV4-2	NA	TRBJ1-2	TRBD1	TGTGCCAGCAGCCACTTACAGGGGGATGGCTACACCTTC	CASSHLQGDGYTF
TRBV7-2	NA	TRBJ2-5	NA	TGTGCCAGCAGCTTAGCCGGACTCTCTGGGGAGACCCAGTACTTC	CASSLAGLSGETQYF
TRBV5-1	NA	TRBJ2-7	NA	TGCGCCAGCAGCTTGGGCGGGAAGACCTACGAGCAGTACTTC	CASSLGGKTYEQYF
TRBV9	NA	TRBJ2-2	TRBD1	TGTGCCAGCAGCCCCCGACAGGGGGTTTTAACCGGGGAGCTGTTTTTT	CASSPRQGVLTGELFF
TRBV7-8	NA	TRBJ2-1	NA	TGTGCCAGCAGCTTAACTAGCTCGTTTCCATTGGGGCAGTTCTTC	CASSLTSSFPLGQFF
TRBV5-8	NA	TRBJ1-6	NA	TGTGCCAGCAGCTTGGATAGTTACTCACCCCTCCACTTT	CASSLDSYSPLHF
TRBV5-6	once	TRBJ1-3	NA	TGTGCCAGCAGCTTATCAGGGGCGGCTGGAAACACCATATATTTT	CASSLSGAAGNTIYF